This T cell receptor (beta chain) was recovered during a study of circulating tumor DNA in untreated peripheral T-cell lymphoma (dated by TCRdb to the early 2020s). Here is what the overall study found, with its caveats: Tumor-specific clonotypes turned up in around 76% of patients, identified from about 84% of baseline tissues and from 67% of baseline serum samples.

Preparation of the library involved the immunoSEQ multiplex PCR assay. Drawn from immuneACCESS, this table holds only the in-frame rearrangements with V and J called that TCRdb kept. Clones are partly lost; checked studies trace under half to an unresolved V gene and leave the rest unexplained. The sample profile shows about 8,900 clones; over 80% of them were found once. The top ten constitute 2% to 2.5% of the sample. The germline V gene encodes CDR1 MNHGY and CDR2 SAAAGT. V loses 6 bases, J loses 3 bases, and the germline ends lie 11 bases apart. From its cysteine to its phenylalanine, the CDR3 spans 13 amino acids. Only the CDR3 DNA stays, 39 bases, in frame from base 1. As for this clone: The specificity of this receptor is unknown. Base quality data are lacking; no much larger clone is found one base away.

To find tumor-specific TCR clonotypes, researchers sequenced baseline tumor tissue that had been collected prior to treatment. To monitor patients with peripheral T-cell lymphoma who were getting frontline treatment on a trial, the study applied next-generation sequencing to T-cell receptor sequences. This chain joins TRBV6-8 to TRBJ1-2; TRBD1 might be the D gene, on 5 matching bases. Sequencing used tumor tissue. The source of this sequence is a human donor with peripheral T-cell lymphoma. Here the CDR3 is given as CASSHEGYYGYTF. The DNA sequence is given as TGTGCCAGCAGCCACGAGGGGTACTATGGCTACACCTTC.